Following are 32 T cell receptor beta chains from one sample sequenced in a study of cytomegalovirus exposure and HLA in healthy donors (TCRdb year 2017). Library preparation used the immunoSEQ multiplex PCR assay. TCRdb obtained this table from immuneACCESS and retained in-frame rearrangements with V and J assigned. These tables miss some clones; where compared with another copy, unresolved V genes account for less than half of the shortfall, and the remainder is unexplained. Across this sample there are over 100,000 clones, with roughly 90% seen only once. Together, the top ten hold more than 5% of the sample. The source material was PBMCs. Every receptor here comes from a woman under 30 in good health and CMV-seropositive.

This chain joins TRBV5-5 and TRBJ2-7; perhaps TRBD2 as D (7 bases). Deletions cut 3 bases from V and 2 bases from J, with 15 bases between. The CDR3 runs 15 residues. Germline lookup yields CDR1 SGHKS and CDR2 YYEKEE (reference sequence). CDR3: CASSWGLAETYEQYF. The DNA of the CDR3 is TGTGCCAGCAGCTGGGGGCTAGCGGAAACCTACGAGCAGTACTTC.

This chain uses TRBV7-8 with TRBJ1-1; D unresolved. The V gene lost 4 bases and the J gene lost 11 bases, with 17 bases spanning the gap. This CDR3 region has 13 residues. Looked up from germline, CDR1 is SGHVS and CDR2 is FQNEAQ. DNA for the CDR3: TGTGCCAGCAGCTCCCCCCGGGGAGGGTACGCTTTCTTT. This translates into CASSSPRGGYAFF.

The CDR3 loop is CASSLAGGGYEQYF. The CDR3, as DNA: TGTGCCAGCAGCTTAGCGGGGGGGGGCTACGAGCAGTACTTC. The chain is built from TRBV7-2 and TRBJ2-7; 7 bases are a match to TRBD2. With 0 bases clipped from V and 3 bases from J, the junction kept 2 bases outside the gene matches. This CDR3 is 14 amino acids long. CDR1 is SGHTA and CDR2 is FQGNSA in the germline V gene.

This clone was detected only a few times. The chain joins TRBV5-1 to TRBJ1-2; D is unresolved. Deletions cut 4 bases from V and 3 bases from J, with 10 bases between. This CDR3 is built from 13 residues. The germline gives CDR1 SGHRS, CDR2 YFSETQ. The CDR3 coding sequence is TGCGCCAGCAGCCCTACCCCCGACTATGGCTACACCTTC. Residues: CASSPTPDYGYTF.

This CDR3 reads CASLRSALNTEAFF. The CDR3 DNA is TGTGCCAGCTTGAGGTCCGCTTTAAACACTGAAGCTTTCTTT. The V and J genes are TRBV2 and TRBJ1-1; the D is unclear. Germline-derived CDR1 and CDR2 are SNHLY and FYNNEI. V lost 8 bases to trimming and J lost 2 bases, with 15 bases between them. The length of the CDR3 is 14 residues.

A few counts support this clone. The chain links TRBV6-5 to TRBJ1-6; D call uncertain. The V end was cut by 2 bases, the J end by 6 bases, with 5 bases between. CDR1 is MNHEY, CDR2 SVGAGI, per germline. CDR3 length: 13 amino acids. The CDR3 sequence is CASSYPGNSPLHF. CDR3 nucleotides: TGTGCCAGCAGTTACCCGGGTAATTCACCCCTCCACTTT.

The J gene is TRBJ1-2, the V gene TRBV19, with 7 bases that match TRBD1. CDR1 is LNHDA, CDR2 SQIVND, per germline (reference sequence). The CDR3 is 15 residues long. Germline trimming cut 6 bases from V and 2 bases from J; bases unmatched to any gene: 9. This chain's CDR3 is CASSPGTARNYGYTF. The CDR3 region has the DNA TGTGCCAGTAGCCCAGGGACAGCCCGGAACTATGGCTACACCTTC.

V and J are TRBV6-1 and TRBJ1-6; TRBD1 agrees at 10 bases. Germline CDR1 reads MNHNS; CDR2 reads SASEGT. This CDR3 spans 16 amino acids. Unmatched junction bases numbered 7, after V lost 2 bases and J lost 9 bases. This chain's CDR3 is CASSESGQGPRSPLHF. DNA of the CDR3: TGTGCCAGCAGTGAATCGGGACAGGGGCCCCGTTCACCCCTCCACTTT.

The chain joins TRBV19 to TRBJ2-7, with TRBD2 matching over 10 bases. J was trimmed by 4 bases and V by 5 bases; bases with no gene match: 8. In germline, CDR1 is LNHDA, CDR2 SQIVND (reference sequence). CDR3 length: 15 amino acids. CDR3 DNA: TGTGCCAGTAGTCGGACTAGCGGAGCTTTTTACGAGCAGTACTTC. The encoded protein is CASSRTSGAFYEQYF.

V is TRBV5-5 and J is TRBJ1-4, with 7 positions matching TRBD1. This CDR3 has 16 amino acids. Germline assignment: CDR1 SGHKS and CDR2 YYEKEE (reference sequence). Trimming cost V 4 bases and J 3 bases; bases outside gene matches: 9. CDR3 in DNA: TGTGCCAGCAGCCTGGGTCAGGGGACAGCTAATGAAAAACTGTTTTTT. The encoded protein is CASSLGQGTANEKLFF.

V gene TRBV6-1 combines with J gene TRBJ2-3; 12 positions match TRBD1. CDR1 and CDR2 (germline): MNHNS, SASEGT. V lost 1 base, J lost 7 bases, and 9 bases stayed unmatched. This CDR3 has 17 residues. The CDR3 bases are TGTGCCAGCAGTGAAGGGAACCGGGACAGGGGGCTGAATACGCAGTATTTT. Translated, it gives CASSEGNRDRGLNTQYF.

The rearrangement joins TRBV4-1 to TRBJ2-3; 8 positions agree with TRBD1. Losses at the gene ends were 1 base for V and 2 bases for J; bases not matched to a gene: 8. The CDR3 is 17 amino acids. Germline-derived CDR1 and CDR2 are MGHRA and YSYEKL. Here the CDR3 DNA reads TGCGCCAGCAGCCAAGGGCCGACAGGGGAGATCACAGATACGCAGTATTTT. Protein product: CASSQGPTGEITDTQYF.

The chain joins TRBV7-6 to TRBJ2-7; 9 bases agree with TRBD2. V lost 4 bases to trimming and J lost 5 bases; unmatched junction nucleotides: 9. The CDR3 runs to 15 residues. Germline loops: CDR1 SGHVS, CDR2 FNYEAQ. For the CDR3, the DNA is TGTGCCAGCAGCTCGAACGAGGCGGGGGGGCACGAGCAGTACTTC. It is translated as CASSSNEAGGHEQYF.

This chain uses TRBV15 with TRBJ1-4; TRBD1 aligns across 9 bases. V lost 2 bases, J lost 7 bases, and 5 bases stayed unmatched. Germline V CDR1 and CDR2: LNHNV, YYDKDF (reference sequence). The CDR3 length is 15 residues. CDR3 residues: CATSRSGDRVEKLFF. CDR3 bases: TGTGCCACCAGCAGATCCGGGGACAGGGTTGAAAAACTGTTTTTT.

The CDR3 region is CASRVGGGPHEQFF. Here the CDR3 DNA reads TGTGCCAGCAGGGTTGGGGGGGGACCCCATGAGCAGTTCTTC. The rearrangement links TRBV11-2 to TRBJ2-1; 7 positions match TRBD2. J lost 8 bases, V lost 6 bases, and 10 bases had no gene match. CDR1 and CDR2 from the germline V gene are SGHAT and FQNNGV. The CDR3 is 14 amino acids.

V usage is TRBV19 and J usage is TRBJ1-2, with D possibly TRBD1 on 5 matching bases. CDR1 is LNHDA and CDR2 is SQIVND in the germline V gene (reference sequence). This CDR3 region has 13 residues. Trimming stripped 5 bases from V and 8 bases from J, with 15 bases between. In DNA, the CDR3 is TGTGCCAGTAGTGTTACAGCGGAGGGGGGCTACACCTTC. This codes for CASSVTAEGGYTF. The whole variable domain, filled in from reference TRBV19 and TRBJ1-2, reads DGGITQSPKYLFRKEGQNVTLSCEQNLNHDAMYWYRQDPGQGLRLIYYSQIVNDFQKGDIAEGYSVSREKKESFPLTVTSAQKNPTAFYLCASSVTAEGGYTFGSGTRLTVV.

This chain joins TRBV19 and TRBJ1-1; D ambiguous. The CDR3 consists of 15 residues. Trimming pared 3 bases from V and 0 bases from J, leaving 11 bases between. CDR1 and CDR2 from the germline V gene are LNHDA and SQIVND (reference sequence). This chain's CDR3 is CASSISAGLNTEAFF. The CDR3 DNA sequence: TGTGCCAGTAGTATTTCGGCCGGGTTGAACACTGAAGCTTTCTTT.

The J gene is TRBJ2-5, the V gene TRBV7-2; possibly TRBD2 for D (5 bases). From germline, CDR1 is SGHTA and CDR2 FQGNSA. The CDR3 runs 12 residues. Deletions cut 6 bases from V and 5 bases from J, with 10 bases between. The CDR3 sequence: CASSLSVETQYF. DNA of the CDR3: TGTGCCAGCAGTCTTAGCGTCGAGACCCAGTACTTC.

This chain connects TRBV28 to TRBJ2-7; 7 nucleotides line up with TRBD1. CDR1 and CDR2 from the germline V gene are MDHEN and SYDVKM. With 4 bases clipped from V and 2 bases from J, the junction kept 11 bases outside the gene matches. The CDR3 length is 16 residues. CDR3 coding DNA: TGTGCCAGCAGTTCCCTCGGACAGGAGATTACCTACGAGCAGTACTTC. Translated, it gives CASSSLGQEITYEQYF.

The chain carries TRBV7-9 and TRBJ2-1; tentatively, D is TRBD1 (6 bases). The V and J ends lost 2 bases and 5 bases respectively, with 13 bases between them. This CDR3 region has 15 residues. The germline V gene encodes CDR1 SEHNR and CDR2 FQNEAQ (reference sequence). CDR3 sequence (DNA): TGTGCCAGCAGCTTATCCACAGGGTACAACAATGAGCAGTTCTTC. Translating gives CASSLSTGYNNEQFF.

This clone was observed once. V and J are TRBV7-8 and TRBJ2-5; TRBD2 matches at 7 bases. Looked up from germline, CDR1 is SGHVS and CDR2 is FQNEAQ. V was pared by 5 bases and J by 5 bases, with 14 bases of the junction left unmatched. The length of the CDR3 is 16 residues. The CDR3 DNA reads TGTGCCAGCAGCCAAGGTGGGGGGAGGGCCGGGGAGACCCAGTACTTC. Amino acids: CASSQGGGRAGETQYF.

The chain carries TRBV4-2 and TRBJ1-5, with 8 nucleotides matching TRBD1. V gave up 1 base and J gave up 3 bases; unmatched junction bases: 8. This CDR3 contains 17 residues. Looked up from germline, CDR1 is LGHNA and CDR2 is YNFKEQ. CDR3: CASSQVADRAFNQPQHF. CDR3 in DNA: TGTGCCAGCAGCCAAGTTGCGGACAGGGCGTTCAATCAGCCCCAGCATTTT.

DNA of the CDR3: TGTGCCAGCAGCCCAGGAGCGGGGGCTCAAGAGACCCAGTACTTC. Protein product: CASSPGAGAQETQYF. V is TRBV27 and J is TRBJ2-5, with TRBD2 matching over 8 bases. With V trimmed by 6 bases and J by 2 bases, 8 bases remained unmatched. The CDR3 extends over 15 amino acids. The germline V gene has CDR1 MNHEY and CDR2 SMNVEV (reference sequence).

The CDR3 is CALESYGYTF. CDR3 DNA sequence: TGTGCACTAGAGAGCTATGGCTACACCTTC. J is TRBJ1-2 and V is TRBV30, with unresolved D. Germline CDR1 and CDR2: GTSNPN and SVGIG (reference sequence). CDR3 length equals 10 residues.

DNA for the CDR3: TGTGCCAGCAGCACTACGGACAGGTTAATCTCTGGGGCCAACGTCCTGACTTTC. Amino acids: CASSTTDRLISGANVLTF. The chain joins TRBV7-9 to TRBJ2-6; 7 positions match TRBD1. V gave up 5 bases and J gave up 0 bases; unmatched junction bases: 10. The CDR3 totals 18 residues. Germline V CDR1 and CDR2: SEHNR, FQNEAQ (reference sequence).

The chain combines TRBV5-1 with TRBJ1-1, with 9 bases aligning to TRBD1. CDR1 and CDR2 (germline): SGHRS, YFSETQ. J lost 7 bases, V lost 4 bases, and 5 bases had no gene match. The CDR3 loop spans 13 amino acids. The CDR3 sequence: CASSKQGADEAFF. DNA of the CDR3: TGCGCCAGCAGCAAACAGGGGGCTGATGAAGCTTTCTTT.

This chain connects TRBV7-9 to TRBJ1-2; 7 positions match TRBD1. Trimming removed 5 bases from V and 5 bases from J; junction bases left unmatched: 8. CDR3 size: 14 residues. CDR1 is SEHNR and CDR2 is FQNEAQ in the germline V gene (reference sequence). CDR3 bases: TGTGCCAGCAGCCAACCGGGGACAGCTTATGGCTACACCTTC. It codes for CASSQPGTAYGYTF.

This clone showed up just a few times. This chain links TRBV7-9 with TRBJ1-1; no reliable D call. Trimming shortened V by 1 base and J by 0 bases, and 12 bases separated the two germline ends. CDR1 SEHNR and CDR2 FQNEAQ come from the germline V gene (reference sequence). This CDR3 contains 16 residues. The CDR3 sequence is CASSLGWTGMNTEAFF. CDR3 nucleotide sequence: TGTGCCAGCAGCTTAGGTTGGACGGGAATGAACACTGAAGCTTTCTTT.

The rearrangement joins TRBV5-4 to TRBJ1-2; perhaps TRBD1 as D (6 bases). The CDR3 is made up of 14 amino acids. CDR1 SGHNT and CDR2 YYREEE come from the germline V gene (reference sequence). V lost 5 bases and J 7 bases, leaving 18 bases between the germline ends. CDR3 coding DNA: TGTGCCAGCAGTTACGACGGGGGGCTGGGTGGCTACACCTTC. Protein sequence: CASSYDGGLGGYTF.

The genes are TRBV7-9 and TRBJ2-3, with 9 bases identical to TRBD2. V lost 5 bases to trimming and J lost 3 bases; unmatched junction nucleotides: 15. CDR1 is SEHNR, CDR2 FQNEAQ, per germline (reference sequence). The CDR3 is 18 amino acids. The CDR3 loop reads CASSKSWGAGGVTDTQYF. The CDR3 nucleotides are TGTGCCAGCAGCAAAAGTTGGGGAGCGGGAGGAGTGACAGATACGCAGTATTTT.

The chain couples TRBV7-8 to TRBJ1-2; D is perhaps TRBD1 (6 bases). CDR1 and CDR2 (germline): SGHVS, FQNEAQ. V shed 2 bases and J shed 8 bases, with 15 bases lying between them. The CDR3 consists of 14 residues. The CDR3 DNA sequence: TGTGCCAGCAGCTTAAGCGGACAGAACCGGGGCTACACCTTC. This sequence encodes CASSLSGQNRGYTF.

The chain links TRBV6-5 to TRBJ1-2; no definite D call. The CDR3 covers 14 residues. The ends were cut back, 6 bases at V and 4 bases at J, with 15 bases in the middle. The germline V gene encodes CDR1 MNHEY and CDR2 SVGAGI. CDR3 loop: CASRQTDTSYGYTF. The CDR3 DNA follows: TGTGCCAGCAGACAAACCGACACCAGCTATGGCTACACCTTC.